This T cell receptor beta chain stems from a study of cytotoxic CD8 clonotypes in ibrutinib-treated CLL. Looking at the study overall: The subjects consisted of roughly twelve relapsed/refractory and some 14 treatment-naive individuals, with fewer than 18 IGHV unmutated. Treatment had run for a median roughly 13 months, range 6 to 36, when response samples were taken. Study results and caveats: Private clonotypes, not public ones, expanded at ibrutinib response. Pretreatment clonality was elevated relative to age-matched healthy donors and paralleled circulating CD8+ T-cell counts.

The CDR3 loop spans 16 amino acids. Trimming cost V 5 bases and J 1 base; bases outside gene matches: 9. Germline lookup yields CDR1 KGHSH and CDR2 LQKENI. Worth noting for this clone: Its target is unknown.

The table came from immunoSEQ multiplex PCR; TCRdb's copy has only in-frame clones and leaves some out. This sample has some 200,000 clones, with 55% to 85% found just once. The sample in question was PBMCs, obtained after 24 months of ibrutinib treatment. The rearrangement uses TRBV18 and TRBJ2-7; 9 bases match TRBD1. The sequence derives from a human donor with chronic lymphocytic leukemia. DNA for the CDR3: TGTGCCAGCTCATCCGTAACGGGACAGGGTTCCTACGAGCAGTACTTC. It is translated as CASSSVTGQGSYEQYF.